This TCR beta chain stems from a study of cytomegalovirus exposure and HLA in healthy donors. Germline V lookup: CDR1 MNHEY, CDR2 SMNVEV (reference sequence). The V end was cut by 5 bases, the J end by 1 base, with 11 bases between. This CDR3 is 14 amino acids long. In the PCR, 60 Vbeta and 13 Jbeta primers were used. Profiled with immunoSEQ multiplex PCR; TCRdb holds only in-frame clones, not every one. The profile shows tens of thousands of clones, approximately 84% of them singletons. This clone has just one count. The TCR comes from a woman aged 18-29 years in good health and CMV-seropositive. Sequencing used PBMCs. This chain joins TRBV27 and TRBJ1-1; perhaps TRBD1 as D (6 bases). The chain's CDR3 is CASSRQQGNTEAFF. The DNA of the CDR3 is TGTGCCAGCAGTAGACAACAGGGGAACACTGAAGCTTTCTTT.